This T cell receptor (beta chain) appears in the sequencing data of a study of spatial heterogeneity in lung cancer. TCRdb redid the calling of the 5' RACE reads with MiXCR, one entry per CDR3 protein. The table lists 60,000 to 90,000 distinct CDR3 sequences, less than 15% of them singletons. This clonotype appeared many times. The V end was cut by 5 bases, the J end by 0 bases, with 6 bases between. The CDR3 contains 13 residues. Time point reported: sample taken at primary tumor resection. In each case, whole RNA from tumor, nontumor lung or frozen PBMC was sequenced unsorted. This TCR derives from a male donor with early-stage non-small cell lung cancer. The rearrangement links TRBV12-3 or TRBV12-4 to TRBJ2-3; D tentatively fits TRBD1 or TRBD2 (5 bases each). The input for sequencing was PBMCs, taken at surgery. Here the CDR3 reads CASSRDSTDTQYF. The CDR3 nucleotides read TGTGCCAGCAGTCGGGACAGCACAGATACGCAGTATTTT.